This TCR beta chain was observed in a study of identical twins. Study-level points and caveats: Cross-sectional statistical analysis, not tracking of the same donors, underpinned the conclusions.

This clonotype was counted only a few times. The antigen remains undetermined. TCRdb ran MiXCR on the 5' RACE reads and lists one entry per CDR3 protein. This sample has 250,000 to 350,000 distinct CDR3 sequences; roughly 10% occur once, and the top ten carry around 7.1%. Germline V lookup: CDR1 MDHEN, CDR2 SYDVKM. V was trimmed by 7 bases and J by 6 bases, leaving 10 bases between them. CDR3 length: 12 residues. These same records also appear under a second study, on yellow fever vaccine responses in identical twins.

The sequence came from a woman younger than 30 in good health. The chain employs TRBV28 and TRBJ2-1, with no clear D. Specimen: CD8+ T cells sorted from blood. The CDR3 DNA is TGTGCCAGCATCAAATCCCTCAATGAGCAGTTCTTC. Protein sequence: CASIKSLNEQFF. Full variable domain (remainder filled in from reference TRBV28 and TRBJ2-1): DVKVTQSSRYLVKRTGEKVFLECVQDMDHENMFWYRQDPGLGLRLIYFSYDVKMKEKGDIPEGYSVSREKKERFSLILESASTNQTSMYLCASIKSLNEQFFGPGTRLTVL.